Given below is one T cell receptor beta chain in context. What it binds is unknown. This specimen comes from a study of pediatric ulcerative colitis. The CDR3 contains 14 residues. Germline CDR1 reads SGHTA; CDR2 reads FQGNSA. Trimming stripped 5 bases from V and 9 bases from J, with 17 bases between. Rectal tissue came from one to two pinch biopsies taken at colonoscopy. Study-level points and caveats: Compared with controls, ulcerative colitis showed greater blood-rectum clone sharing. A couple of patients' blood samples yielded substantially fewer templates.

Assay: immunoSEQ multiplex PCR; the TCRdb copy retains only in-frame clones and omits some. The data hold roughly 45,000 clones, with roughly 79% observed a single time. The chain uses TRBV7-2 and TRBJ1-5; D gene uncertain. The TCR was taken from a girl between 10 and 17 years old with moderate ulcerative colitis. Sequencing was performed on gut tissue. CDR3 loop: CASSPTRRAGPQHF. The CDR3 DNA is TGTGCCAGCAGCCCGACACGGAGGGCTGGGCCCCAGCATTTT.